These 20 T cell receptor beta chains were sequenced from one sample in a study of cytomegalovirus exposure and HLA in healthy donors. The PCR used 60 Vbeta and 13 Jbeta primers. Libraries were prepared by immunoSEQ multiplex PCR; TCRdb keeps only in-frame clonotypes and omits some of them. The sample gives under 200,000 clones, roughly 74% of which show up once; less than 2% is in the top ten. Sequences were obtained from PBMCs. These receptors all come from a woman between 25 and 40 years old in good health and CMV-seronegative.

The chain employs TRBV6-5 and TRBJ1-1, with D possibly TRBD1 on 5 matching bases. The CDR3 covers 13 residues. The V and J ends lost 6 bases and 3 bases respectively, with 11 bases between them. Germline-derived CDR1 and CDR2 are MNHEY and SVGAGI. The CDR3 loop reads CASRGGPHTEAFF. In DNA form, the CDR3 reads TGTGCCAGCAGGGGGGGACCCCACACTGAAGCTTTCTTT.

This clone showed up just once. V usage is TRBV29-1 and J usage is TRBJ2-7, with 7 bases that match TRBD2. Germline V gene sequence: CDR1 SQVTM, CDR2 ANQGSEA. This CDR3 has 13 residues. The V segment lost 3 bases and the J segment 6 bases; nucleotides outside the gene matches: 8. The CDR3, as DNA: TGCAGCGTTGATCGGGGGGTTGGGGGCGAGCAGTACTTC. Protein product: CSVDRGVGGEQYF.

The chain combines TRBV7-9 with TRBJ2-3, with D tentatively TRBD2 (5 bases). Germline-derived CDR1 and CDR2 are SEHNR and FQNEAQ (reference sequence). This CDR3 has 16 amino acids. The V end lost 1 base, the J end lost 0 bases, and 11 bases lay between the germline ends. CDR3 region: CASSLGASPSTDTQYF. CDR3 nucleotides: TGTGCCAGCAGCTTAGGTGCTAGCCCGAGCACAGATACGCAGTATTTT.

For the CDR3, the DNA is TGCGCCAGCAAGGTAGACATTAACTATGGCTACACCTTC. Translated, it gives CASKVDINYGYTF. This sequence joins TRBV5-1 and TRBJ1-2; D unresolved. This CDR3 has 13 amino acids. Between the trimmed V and J ends, which lost 6 bases and 1 base, there was a span of 10 bases. CDR1 and CDR2 (germline): SGHRS, YFSETQ.

The V gene is TRBV9, the J gene TRBJ2-5; 9 nucleotides line up with TRBD1. Germline V gene data show CDR1 as SGDLS and CDR2 as YYNGEE. The CDR3 is made up of 16 amino acids. V shed 1 base and J 3 bases; nucleotides not matched to a gene: 7. CDR3 sequence (DNA): TGTGCCAGCAGCGTAACCGGGACAGGGAGAAAAGAGACCCAGTACTTC. This sequence encodes CASSVTGTGRKETQYF.

This clone was counted once. The rearrangement uses TRBV19 and TRBJ1-2, with D possibly matching TRBD1 (6 bases). Looked up from germline, CDR1 is LNHDA and CDR2 is SQIVND (reference sequence). The CDR3 extends over 16 amino acids. Trimming took 3 bases from V and 4 from J, leaving 18 bases between them. CDR3 region: CASSITGTRGSYGYTF. The CDR3 bases are TGTGCCAGTAGTATTACCGGGACCAGGGGCTCCTATGGCTACACCTTC.

There are a few counts of this clone. The chain carries TRBV5-1 and TRBJ2-7; 7 bases are a match to TRBD2. Germline lookup yields CDR1 SGHRS and CDR2 YFSETQ. The J segment lost 3 bases and the V segment lost 1 base, leaving 1 base of the junction unmatched. The CDR3 has 13 residues. CDR3: CASSLWGGYEQYF. The DNA of the CDR3 is TGCGCCAGCAGCTTGTGGGGGGGCTACGAGCAGTACTTC.

The chain employs TRBV6-1 and TRBJ1-6, with unresolved D. Between the trimmed V and J ends, which lost 8 bases and 3 bases, there was a span of 14 bases. Looked up from germline, CDR1 is MNHNS and CDR2 is SASEGT. The length of the CDR3 is 15 residues. CDR3 sequence reads: CASVIMVSYNSPLHF. The CDR3, as DNA: TGTGCCAGCGTGATTATGGTCAGCTATAATTCACCCCTCCACTTT.

This clone showed up just once. The chain links TRBV30 to TRBJ1-2, with 7 nucleotides matching TRBD1. J lost 8 bases, V lost 4 bases, and 10 bases had no gene match. Per germline, CDR1 GTSNPN and CDR2 SVGIG (reference sequence). There are 13 residues in the CDR3. Here the CDR3 reads CAWMGQTVGGYTF. CDR3 nucleotide sequence: TGTGCCTGGATGGGACAGACTGTGGGCGGCTACACCTTC.

This clone was found a few times. The CDR3 region has the DNA TGTGCCAGCAGCAGACGACAGGGGGCATACTACGAGCAGTACTTC. Protein sequence: CASSRRQGAYYEQYF. This chain connects TRBV6-6 to TRBJ2-7; 10 bases map to TRBD1. Germline loops: CDR1 MNHNY, CDR2 SVGAGI (reference sequence). CDR3 length: 15 amino acids. V shed 6 bases and J 3 bases; nucleotides not matched to a gene: 8.

This clone has only one observation. The CDR3 coding sequence is TGTGCCAGTAGTATAGTCGCGACAGGCGAGACCCAGTACTTC. It is translated as CASSIVATGETQYF. The chain couples TRBV19 to TRBJ2-5; perhaps TRBD1 as D (6 bases). This CDR3 is built from 14 residues. V was shortened by 1 base and J by 5 bases, with 11 bases between the two germline ends. Germline values: CDR1 LNHDA, CDR2 SQIVND (reference sequence).

V is TRBV6-1 and J is TRBJ2-1; weak D call: TRBD2 (5 bases). The ends were cut back, 2 bases at V and 2 bases at J, with 19 bases in the middle. Germline CDR1 and CDR2: MNHNS and SASEGT. The length of the CDR3 is 18 residues. CDR3 loop: CASSERGVGVAAYNEQFF. In nucleotides, the CDR3 is TGTGCCAGCAGTGAACGGGGAGTTGGGGTAGCTGCCTACAATGAGCAGTTCTTC.

A single count supports this clone. The chain is built from TRBV25-1 and TRBJ2-7; possibly TRBD1 for D (6 bases). Germline assignment: CDR1 MGHDK and CDR2 SYGVNS. Trimming left V 4 bases short and J 4 bases short, with 20 bases between. This CDR3 spans 16 amino acids. The CDR3 coding sequence is TGTGCCAGCAGTGGAAAGGGGACCGGGACAAATTACGAGCAGTACTTC. Translation: CASSGKGTGTNYEQYF.

This clone was seen only a few times. The chain combines TRBV11-2 with TRBJ2-6; D might be TRBD1 (5 bases). CDR3 length: 15 residues. V lost 5 bases, J lost 3 bases, and 11 bases lay in between. The germline V gene encodes CDR1 SGHAT and CDR2 FQNNGV. CDR3: CASSRQGGGANVLTF. The CDR3, as DNA: TGTGCCAGCAGCCGTCAGGGTGGTGGGGCCAACGTCCTGACTTTC.

The gene calls are TRBV11-2 and TRBJ2-5; 8 nucleotides align to TRBD1. The germline V gene encodes CDR1 SGHAT and CDR2 FQNNGV. This CDR3 contains 13 residues. Losses at the gene ends were 4 bases for V and 5 bases for J; bases not matched to a gene: 3. The CDR3 loop reads CASSSDREETQYF. CDR3 sequence (DNA): TGTGCCAGCAGCTCGGACAGGGAGGAGACCCAGTACTTC.

This clone turned up a few times. The chain employs TRBV4-1 and TRBJ2-7, with a tentative D call TRBD2 (6 bases). Per the germline V gene, CDR1 is MGHRA and CDR2 is YSYEKL. The CDR3 consists of 15 residues. Trimming left V 4 bases short and J 2 bases short, with 15 bases between. CDR3 nucleotides: TGCGCCAGCAGCCCCTTTGGCGGGGAAACCTACGAGCAGTACTTC. This encodes CASSPFGGETYEQYF.

This clone was observed a handful of times. The genes are TRBV6-6 and TRBJ1-4; possible D gene TRBD1, 6 bases. Germline assignment: CDR1 MNHNY and CDR2 SVGAGI (reference sequence). The CDR3 length is 15 residues. Trimming removed 4 bases at V and 0 bases at J, with 9 bases between. The CDR3, as DNA: TGTGCCAGCAGTTTGGACAGTGCAACTAATGAAAAACTGTTTTTT. This sequence encodes CASSLDSATNEKLFF.

This chain joins TRBV5-1 and TRBJ2-7; 8 bases match TRBD2. From germline, CDR1 is SGHRS and CDR2 YFSETQ. Germline trimming cut 4 bases from V and 3 bases from J; bases unmatched to any gene: 15. This CDR3 region has 17 residues. CDR3 sequence: CASSGSGEETFLYEQYF. CDR3 in DNA: TGCGCCAGCAGCGGTAGCGGGGAGGAGACATTCCTCTACGAGCAGTACTTC.

This clone appeared a few times. V is TRBV7-3 and J is TRBJ2-2; 10 positions match TRBD2. After removal of 5 bases from V and 5 bases from J, the junction contained 11 bases not matched to a gene. CDR3 length: 17 residues. Per the germline V gene, CDR1 is SGHTA and CDR2 is FQGTGA. CDR3 nucleotide sequence: TGTGCCAGCAGCCCGGGGGCTAGCGGGAGAAGGACCGGGGAGCTGTTTTTT. Protein: CASSPGASGRRTGELFF. The whole variable domain, remainder taken from reference TRBV7-3 and TRBJ2-2, is GAGVSQTPSNKVTEKGKYVELRCDPISGHTALYWYRQSLGQGPEFLIYFQGTGAADDSGLPNDRFFAVRPEGSVSTLKIQRTERGDSAVYLCASSPGASGRRTGELFFGEGSRLTVL.

The V and J genes are TRBV14 and TRBJ2-1; 12 bases line up with TRBD2. Germline CDR1 and CDR2: SGHDN and FVKESK. The CDR3 is made up of 18 amino acids. J was trimmed by 2 bases and V by 1 base; bases with no gene match: 6. CDR3 protein: CASSQGYSSGGAYNEQFF. The CDR3, as DNA: TGTGCCAGCAGCCAAGGTTACTCTAGCGGGGGGGCCTACAATGAGCAGTTCTTC.